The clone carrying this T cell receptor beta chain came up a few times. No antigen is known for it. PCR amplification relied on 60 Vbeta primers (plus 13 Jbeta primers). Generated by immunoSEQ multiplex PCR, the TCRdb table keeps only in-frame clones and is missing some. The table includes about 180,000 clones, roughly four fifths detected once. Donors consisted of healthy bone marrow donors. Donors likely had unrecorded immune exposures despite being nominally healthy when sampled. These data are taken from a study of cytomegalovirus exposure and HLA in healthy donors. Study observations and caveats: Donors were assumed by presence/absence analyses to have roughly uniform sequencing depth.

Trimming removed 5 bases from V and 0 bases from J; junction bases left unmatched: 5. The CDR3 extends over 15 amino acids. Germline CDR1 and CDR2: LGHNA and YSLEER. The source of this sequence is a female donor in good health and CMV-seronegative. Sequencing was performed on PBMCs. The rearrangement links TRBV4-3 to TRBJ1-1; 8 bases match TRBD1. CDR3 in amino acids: CASSSGGQVNTEAFF. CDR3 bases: TGCGCCAGCAGCTCGGGGGGACAGGTGAACACTGAAGCTTTCTTT.